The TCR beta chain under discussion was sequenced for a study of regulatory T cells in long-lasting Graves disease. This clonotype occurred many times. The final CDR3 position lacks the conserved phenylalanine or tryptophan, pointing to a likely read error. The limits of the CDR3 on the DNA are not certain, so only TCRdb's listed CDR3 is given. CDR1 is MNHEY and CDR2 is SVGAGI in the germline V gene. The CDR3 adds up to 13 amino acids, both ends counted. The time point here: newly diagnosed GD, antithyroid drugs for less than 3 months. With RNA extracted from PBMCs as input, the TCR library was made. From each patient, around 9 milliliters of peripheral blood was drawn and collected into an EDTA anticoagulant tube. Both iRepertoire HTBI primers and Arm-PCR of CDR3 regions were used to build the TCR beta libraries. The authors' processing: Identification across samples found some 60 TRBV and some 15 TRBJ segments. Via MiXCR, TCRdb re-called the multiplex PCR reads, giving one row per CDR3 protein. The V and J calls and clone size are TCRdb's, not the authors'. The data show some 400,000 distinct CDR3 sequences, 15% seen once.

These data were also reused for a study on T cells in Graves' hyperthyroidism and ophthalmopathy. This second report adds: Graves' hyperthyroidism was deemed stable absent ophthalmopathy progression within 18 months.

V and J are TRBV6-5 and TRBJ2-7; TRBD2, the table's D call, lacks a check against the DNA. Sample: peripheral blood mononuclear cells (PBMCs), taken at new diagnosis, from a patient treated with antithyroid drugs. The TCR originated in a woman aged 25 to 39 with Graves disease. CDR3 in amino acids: CASSYSARLAGLL.